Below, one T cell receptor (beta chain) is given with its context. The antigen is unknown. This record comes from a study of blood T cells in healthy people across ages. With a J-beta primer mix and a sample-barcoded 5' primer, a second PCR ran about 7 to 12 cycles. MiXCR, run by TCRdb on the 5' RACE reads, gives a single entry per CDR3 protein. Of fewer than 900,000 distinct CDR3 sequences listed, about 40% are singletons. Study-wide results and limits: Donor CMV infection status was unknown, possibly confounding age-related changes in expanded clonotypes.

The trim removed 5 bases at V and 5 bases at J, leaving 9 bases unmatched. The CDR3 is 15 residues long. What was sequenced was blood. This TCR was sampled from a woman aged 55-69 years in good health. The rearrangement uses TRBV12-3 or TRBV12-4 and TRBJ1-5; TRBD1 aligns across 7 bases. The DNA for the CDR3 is TGTGCCAGCAGTACGGACAGGAGGGGATATCAGCCCCAGCATTTT. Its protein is CASSTDRRGYQPQHF.